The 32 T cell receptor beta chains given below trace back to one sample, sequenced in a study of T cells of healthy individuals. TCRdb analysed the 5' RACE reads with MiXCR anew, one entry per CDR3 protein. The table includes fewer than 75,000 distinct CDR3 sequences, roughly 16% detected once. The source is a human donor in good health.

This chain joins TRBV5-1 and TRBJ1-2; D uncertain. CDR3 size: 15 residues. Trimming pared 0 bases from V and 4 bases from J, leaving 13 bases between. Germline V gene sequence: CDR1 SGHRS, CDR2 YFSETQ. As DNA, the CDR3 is TGCGCCAGCAGCTTGGATGCGGAATCGGGCTATGGCTACACCTTC. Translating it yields CASSLDAESGYGYTF.

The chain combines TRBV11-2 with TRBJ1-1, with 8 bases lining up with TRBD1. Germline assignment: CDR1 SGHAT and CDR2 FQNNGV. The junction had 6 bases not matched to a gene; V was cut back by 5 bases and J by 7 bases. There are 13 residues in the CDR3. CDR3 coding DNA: TGTGCCAGCAGCCCACCCGGACAGGGTGAAGCTTTCTTT. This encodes CASSPPGQGEAFF.

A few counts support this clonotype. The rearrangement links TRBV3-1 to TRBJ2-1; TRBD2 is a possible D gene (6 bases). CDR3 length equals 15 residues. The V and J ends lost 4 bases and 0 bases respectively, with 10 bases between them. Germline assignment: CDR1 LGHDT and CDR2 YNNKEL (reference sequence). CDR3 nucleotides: TGTGCCAGCAGCCTAGACGGGAGCTCCTACAATGAGCAGTTCTTC. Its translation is CASSLDGSSYNEQFF.

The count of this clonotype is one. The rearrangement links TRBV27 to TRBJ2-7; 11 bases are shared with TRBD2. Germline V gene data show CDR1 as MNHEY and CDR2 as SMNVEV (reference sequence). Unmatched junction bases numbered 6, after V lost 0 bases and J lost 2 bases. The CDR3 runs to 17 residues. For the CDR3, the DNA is TGTGCCAGCAGTTTATCAGCGCCTAGCGGGGGGACCTACGAGCAGTACTTC. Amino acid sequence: CASSLSAPSGGTYEQYF.

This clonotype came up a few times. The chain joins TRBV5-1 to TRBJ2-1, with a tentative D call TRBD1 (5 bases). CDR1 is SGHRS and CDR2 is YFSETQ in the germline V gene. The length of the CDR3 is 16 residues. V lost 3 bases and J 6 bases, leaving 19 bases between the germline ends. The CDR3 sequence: CASSSETLDRLNEQFF. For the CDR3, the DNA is TGCGCCAGCAGCTCTGAGACCCTTGACAGACTCAATGAGCAGTTCTTC.

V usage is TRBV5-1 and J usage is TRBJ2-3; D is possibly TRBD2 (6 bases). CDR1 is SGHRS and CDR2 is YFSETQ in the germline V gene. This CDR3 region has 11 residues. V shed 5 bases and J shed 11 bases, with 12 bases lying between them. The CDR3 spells CASRRDWVQYF. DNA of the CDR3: TGCGCCAGCAGACGGGACTGGGTGCAGTATTTT.

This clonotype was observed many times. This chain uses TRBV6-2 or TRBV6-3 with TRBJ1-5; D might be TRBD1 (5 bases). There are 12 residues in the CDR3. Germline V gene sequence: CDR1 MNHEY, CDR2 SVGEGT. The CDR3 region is CGTKGPLGPQHF. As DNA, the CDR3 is TGTGGGACAAAAGGGCCCTTAGGACCCCAGCATTTT.

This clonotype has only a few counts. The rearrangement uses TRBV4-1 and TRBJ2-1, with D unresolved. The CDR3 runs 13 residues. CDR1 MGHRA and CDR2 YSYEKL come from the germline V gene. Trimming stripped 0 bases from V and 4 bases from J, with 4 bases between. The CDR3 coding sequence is TGCGCCAGCAGCCAAGAACGTTACAATGAGCAGTTCTTC. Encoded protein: CASSQERYNEQFF.

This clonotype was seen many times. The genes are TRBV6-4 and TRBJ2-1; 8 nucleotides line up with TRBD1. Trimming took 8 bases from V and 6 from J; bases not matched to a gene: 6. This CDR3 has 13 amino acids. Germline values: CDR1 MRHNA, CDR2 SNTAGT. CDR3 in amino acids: CASSQGAGNEQFF. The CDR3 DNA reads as TGTGCCAGCTCCCAGGGGGCAGGCAATGAGCAGTTCTTC.

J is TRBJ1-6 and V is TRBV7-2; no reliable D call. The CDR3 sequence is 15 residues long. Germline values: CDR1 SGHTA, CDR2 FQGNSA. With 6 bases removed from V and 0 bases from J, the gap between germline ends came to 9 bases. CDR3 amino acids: CASSETSSYNSPLHF. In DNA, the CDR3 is TGTGCCAGCAGTGAGACTAGCTCCTATAATTCACCCCTCCACTTT.

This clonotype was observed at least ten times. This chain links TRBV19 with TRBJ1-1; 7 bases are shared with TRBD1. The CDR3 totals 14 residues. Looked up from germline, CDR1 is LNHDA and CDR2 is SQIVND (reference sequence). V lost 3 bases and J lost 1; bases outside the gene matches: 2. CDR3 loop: CASSMAGGNTEAFF. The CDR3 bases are TGTGCCAGTAGTATGGCAGGGGGGAACACTGAAGCTTTCTTT.

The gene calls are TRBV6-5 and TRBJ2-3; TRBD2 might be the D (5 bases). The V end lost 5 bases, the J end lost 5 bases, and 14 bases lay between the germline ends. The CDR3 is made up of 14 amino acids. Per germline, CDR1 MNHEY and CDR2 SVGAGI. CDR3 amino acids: CASSNRDLLDTQYF. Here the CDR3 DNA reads TGTGCCAGCAGTAACCGGGATTTATTAGATACGCAGTATTTT.

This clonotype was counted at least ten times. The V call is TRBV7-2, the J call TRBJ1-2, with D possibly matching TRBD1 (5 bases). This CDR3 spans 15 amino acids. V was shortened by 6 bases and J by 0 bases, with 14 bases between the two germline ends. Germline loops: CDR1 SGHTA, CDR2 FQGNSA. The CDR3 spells CASRGGRQTNYGYTF. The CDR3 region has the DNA TGTGCCAGCAGGGGGGGGAGACAGACTAACTATGGCTACACCTTC.

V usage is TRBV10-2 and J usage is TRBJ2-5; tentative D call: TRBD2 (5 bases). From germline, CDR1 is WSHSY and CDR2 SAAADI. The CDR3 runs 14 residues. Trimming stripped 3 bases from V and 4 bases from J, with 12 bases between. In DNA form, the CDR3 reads TGCGCCAGCAGTGATATCGCGGGTGCAGAGACCCAGTACTTC. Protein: CASSDIAGAETQYF.

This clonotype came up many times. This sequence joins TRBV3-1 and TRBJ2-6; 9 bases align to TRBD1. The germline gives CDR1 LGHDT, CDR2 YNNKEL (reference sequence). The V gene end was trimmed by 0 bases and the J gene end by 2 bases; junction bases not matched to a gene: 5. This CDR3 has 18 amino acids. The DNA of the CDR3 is TGTGCCAGCAGCCAAGATTCGGGACAGGGTGCTGGGGCCAACGTCCTGACTTTC. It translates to CASSQDSGQGAGANVLTF. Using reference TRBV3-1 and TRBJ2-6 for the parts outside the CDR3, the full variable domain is DTAVSQTPKYLVTQMGNDKSIKCEQNLGHDTMYWYKQDSKKFLKIMFSYNNKELIINETVPNRFSPKSPDKAHLNLHINSLELGDSAVYFCASSQDSGQGAGANVLTFGAGSRLTVL.

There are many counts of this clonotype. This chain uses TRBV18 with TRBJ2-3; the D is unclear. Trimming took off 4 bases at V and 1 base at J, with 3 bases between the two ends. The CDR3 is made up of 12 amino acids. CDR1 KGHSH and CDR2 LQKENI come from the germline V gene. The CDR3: CASSLRTDTQYF. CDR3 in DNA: TGTGCCAGCTCACTCCGCACAGATACGCAGTATTTT.

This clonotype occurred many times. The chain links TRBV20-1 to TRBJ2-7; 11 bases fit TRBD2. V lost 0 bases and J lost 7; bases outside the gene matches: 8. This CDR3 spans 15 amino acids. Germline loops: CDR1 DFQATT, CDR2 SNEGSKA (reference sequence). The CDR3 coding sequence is TGCAGTGCTAGAGATCCAACTAGCGGGGGTCGTGAGCAGTACTTC. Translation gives CSARDPTSGGREQYF.

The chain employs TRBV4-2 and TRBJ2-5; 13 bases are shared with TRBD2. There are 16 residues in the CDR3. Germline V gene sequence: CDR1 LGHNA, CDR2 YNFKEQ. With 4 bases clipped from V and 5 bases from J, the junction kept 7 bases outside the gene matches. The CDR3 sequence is CASSPLAGGPEETQYF. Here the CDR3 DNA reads TGTGCCAGCAGCCCACTAGCGGGAGGGCCTGAGGAGACCCAGTACTTC.

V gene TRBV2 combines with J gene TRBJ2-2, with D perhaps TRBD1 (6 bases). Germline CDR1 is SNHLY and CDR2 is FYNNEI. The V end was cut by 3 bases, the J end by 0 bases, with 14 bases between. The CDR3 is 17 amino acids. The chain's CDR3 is CASSDPRDTANTGELFF. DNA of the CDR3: TGTGCCAGCAGTGATCCCCGGGACACCGCGAACACCGGGGAGCTGTTTTTT.

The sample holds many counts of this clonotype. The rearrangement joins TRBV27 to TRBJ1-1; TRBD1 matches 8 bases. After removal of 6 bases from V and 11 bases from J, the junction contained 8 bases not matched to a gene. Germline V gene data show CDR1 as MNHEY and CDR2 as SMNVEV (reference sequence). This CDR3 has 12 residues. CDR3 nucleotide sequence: TGTGCCAGCAGGACTGGGGACAGGAGGGCTTTCTTT. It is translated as CASRTGDRRAFF.

The CDR3 is CASRVAGSTDTQYF. The CDR3 DNA is TGTGCCAGCAGAGTAGCGGGAAGCACAGATACGCAGTATTTT. The J gene is TRBJ2-3, the V gene TRBV6-2 or TRBV6-3; 8 bases match TRBD2. V lost 6 bases to trimming and J lost 0 bases; unmatched junction nucleotides: 2. The germline V gene encodes CDR1 MNHEY and CDR2 SVGEGT. The CDR3 runs 14 residues.

CDR3 sequence: CASSLNQKGTEAFF. The CDR3 nucleotides are TGTGCCAGCAGCTTAAACCAAAAGGGGACTGAAGCTTTCTTT. The V call is TRBV7-3, the J call TRBJ1-1; a weak D match, TRBD1 (5 bases). Germline values: CDR1 SGHTA, CDR2 FQGTGA. Deletions cut 1 base from V and 5 bases from J, with 11 bases between. The CDR3 has 14 amino acids.

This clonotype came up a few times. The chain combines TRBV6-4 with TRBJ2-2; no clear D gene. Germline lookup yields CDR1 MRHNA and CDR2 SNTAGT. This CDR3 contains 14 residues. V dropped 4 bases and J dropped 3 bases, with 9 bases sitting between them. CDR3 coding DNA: TGTGCCAGCAGTGGAGAGTTGGACACCGGGGAGCTGTTTTTT. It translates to CASSGELDTGELFF.

In DNA form, the CDR3 reads TGTGCCTGGAGCCCCTCGAAGGGATACTACAATGAGCAGTTCTTC. The encoded protein is CAWSPSKGYYNEQFF. This chain uses TRBV30 with TRBJ2-1; D gene unclear. The germline V gene has CDR1 GTSNPN and CDR2 SVGIG (reference sequence). This CDR3 has 15 amino acids. V dropped 3 bases and J dropped 3 bases, with 15 bases sitting between them.

The CDR3 loop reads CASSPRTGDGELFF. DNA for the CDR3: TGTGCCAGCTCACCCCGGACCGGGGATGGGGAGCTGTTTTTT. The chain couples TRBV18 to TRBJ2-2; D possibly corresponds to TRBD2 (5 bases). Germline V gives CDR1 KGHSH, CDR2 LQKENI. The V end lost 3 bases, the J end lost 8 bases, and 13 bases lay between the germline ends. CDR3 length: 14 residues.

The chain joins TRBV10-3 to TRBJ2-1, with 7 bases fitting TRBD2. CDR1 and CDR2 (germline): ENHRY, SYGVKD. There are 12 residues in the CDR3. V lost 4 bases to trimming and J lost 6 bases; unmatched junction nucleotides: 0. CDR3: CAISGEGNEQFF. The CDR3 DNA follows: TGTGCCATCAGTGGGGAGGGCAATGAGCAGTTCTTC.

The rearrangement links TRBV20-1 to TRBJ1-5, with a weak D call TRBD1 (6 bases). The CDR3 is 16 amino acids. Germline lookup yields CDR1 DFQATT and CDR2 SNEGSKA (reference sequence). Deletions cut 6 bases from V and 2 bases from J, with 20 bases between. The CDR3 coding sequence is TGCAGTGCCCTCTGGGGGGGGCGAGATTGCAATCAGCCCCAGCATTTT. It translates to CSALWGGRDCNQPQHF.

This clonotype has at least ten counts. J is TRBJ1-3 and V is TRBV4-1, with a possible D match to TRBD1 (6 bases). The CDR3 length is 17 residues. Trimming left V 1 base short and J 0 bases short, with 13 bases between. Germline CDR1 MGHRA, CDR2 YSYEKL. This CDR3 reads CASSQGSTGSSGNTIYF. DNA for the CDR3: TGCGCCAGCAGCCAAGGCTCAACAGGGAGCTCTGGAAACACCATATATTTT.

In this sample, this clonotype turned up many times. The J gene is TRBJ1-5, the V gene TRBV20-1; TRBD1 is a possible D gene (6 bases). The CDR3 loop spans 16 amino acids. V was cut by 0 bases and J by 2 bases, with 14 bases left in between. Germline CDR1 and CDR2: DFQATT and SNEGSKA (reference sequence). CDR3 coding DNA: TGCAGTGCTAGAGATCGAAGGGGGGTAGGCAATCAGCCCCAGCATTTT. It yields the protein CSARDRRGVGNQPQHF.

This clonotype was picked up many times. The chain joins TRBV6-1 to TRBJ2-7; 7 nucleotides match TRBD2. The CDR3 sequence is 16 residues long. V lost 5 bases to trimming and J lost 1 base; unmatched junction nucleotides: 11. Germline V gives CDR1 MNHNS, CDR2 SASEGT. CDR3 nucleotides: TGTGCCAGCAGTCCACGATTGATTAGCGGGTCCTACGAGCAGTACTTC. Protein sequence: CASSPRLISGSYEQYF.

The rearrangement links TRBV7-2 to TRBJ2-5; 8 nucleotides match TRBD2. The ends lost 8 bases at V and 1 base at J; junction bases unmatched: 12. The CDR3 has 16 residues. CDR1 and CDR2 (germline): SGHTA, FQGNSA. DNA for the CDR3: TGTGCCAGCGGCGGGGGGACCGGGGGATCCCAAGAGACCCAGTACTTC. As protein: CASGGGTGGSQETQYF.

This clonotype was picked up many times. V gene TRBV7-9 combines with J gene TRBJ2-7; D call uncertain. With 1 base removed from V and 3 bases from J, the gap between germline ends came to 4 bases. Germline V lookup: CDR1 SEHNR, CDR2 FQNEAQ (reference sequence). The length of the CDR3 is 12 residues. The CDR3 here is CASSLGVYEQYF. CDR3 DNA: TGTGCCAGCAGCTTAGGGGTCTACGAGCAGTACTTC.